These 31 T cell receptor beta chains share one sample of origin, sequenced in a study of tumor-infiltrating lymphocytes in primary liver carcinoma. From around 18-30 mg of unsorted bulk tissue, DNA and RNA were co-extracted together. A primer in the constant region served to generate TCR beta cDNA from approximately 500 ng of total RNA. Sequencing libraries for TCR beta derived from three nested multiplex PCR rounds that used slightly modified ARM-PCR. A C-beta reverse primer and TRBV1-TRBV30 forward primers served in each of the first two PCR rounds, at 9 to 10 cycles apiece. TCRdb re-called the multiplex PCR reads with MiXCR, one entry per CDR3 protein. Of 55,000 or so distinct CDR3 sequences detected, 55% to 75% appear once; the ten largest clones hold roughly three fifths. The sequenced material came from liver tumor tissue from sampling region 2. The subset here: tumor region T2, inferior pole. All receptors come from a man between 35 and 55 years old with primary liver carcinoma and hepatitis B virus infection.

Of note for this clonotype: Its ends do not fully match the called genes, so a read error is possible. The chain is built from TRBV11-1 and TRBJ2-3; D is unclear. Germline V CDR1 and CDR2: SGHAT, FQDESV (reference sequence). CDR3 size: 14 residues. The CDR3: CAINPKGPFDTLYF. CDR3 sequence (DNA): TGTGCCATCAACCCTAAGGGCCCGTTTGATACGCTGTATTTT.

About this clonotype itself: As the CDR3 is not closed by the conserved phenylalanine or tryptophan, this likely results from a read error. This chain's CDR3 is CSVVLVGAFTGELFI. Here the CDR3 DNA reads TGCAGCGTTGTTCTAGTGGGAGCCTTCACCGGGGAGCTGTTTATT. The chain carries TRBV29-1 and TRBJ2-2; tentatively, D is TRBD2 (5 bases). This CDR3 region has 15 residues. V was shortened by 4 bases and J by 4 bases, with 16 bases between the two germline ends. Germline loops: CDR1 SQVTM, CDR2 ANQGSEA.

Comment on this clonotype: Given a much more abundant clone one base away, this may be a read error. The chain employs TRBV5-4 and TRBJ2-1, with TRBD2 matching over 13 bases. With 7 bases clipped from V and 8 bases from J, the junction kept 9 bases outside the gene matches. The CDR3 loop spans 15 amino acids. CDR1 and CDR2 (germline): SGHNT, YYREEE (reference sequence). The CDR3: CASGDGLAGVDEQFF. CDR3 bases: TGTGCCAGCGGCGACGGACTAGCGGGAGTAGATGAGCAGTTCTTC. The full variable domain, completed using reference TRBV5-4 and TRBJ2-1, is ETGVTQSPTHLIKTRGQQVTLRCSSQSGHNTVSWYQQALGQGPQFIFQYYREEENGRGNFPPRFSGLQFPNYSSELNVNALELDDSALYLCASGDGLAGVDEQFFGPGTRLTVL.

Notes on this clonotype: One junction end does not reproduce the germline sequence, and a read error may be involved. J is TRBJ2-1 and V is TRBV4-3; D is perhaps TRBD1 (5 bases). CDR1 LGHNA and CDR2 YSLEER come from the germline V gene. The CDR3 spans 13 residues. The DNA of the CDR3 is TGCGCCAGCAGGCAAACAGGTTACAATGAGCAGCTCTTC. Its protein product is CASRQTGYNEQLF.

A word on this clonotype: At one end, the junction sequence differs from germline, possibly due to a read error. This chain joins TRBV6-5 and TRBJ2-7, with a weak D call TRBD2 (5 bases). CDR1 and CDR2 from the germline V gene are MNHEY and SVGAGI. The CDR3 sequence is 16 residues long. The CDR3 loop is CAGSYGLAGVSGEQYF. The CDR3 bases are TGTGCCGGCAGTTACGGGCTAGCAGGAGTATCGGGGGAGCAGTACTTC.

As to this clonotype: At one boundary the junction diverges from the germline segment, which might be a read error. The chain joins TRBV11-2 to TRBJ1-4, with no clear D. Germline CDR1 and CDR2: SGHAT and FQNNGV. The CDR3 is 16 amino acids. CDR3 DNA sequence: TGTGCCGGCAGCAAGACTCCAGTGGTAACAAATGAAAAACTGTTTTTT. It yields the protein CAGSKTPVVTNEKLFF.

In regard to this clonotype: In this CDR3 the conserved last residue, phenylalanine or tryptophan, is missing, so a read error is likely. This rearrangement joins TRBV5-1 to TRBJ2-7; weak D call: TRBD2 (5 bases). Per germline, CDR1 SGHRS and CDR2 YFSETQ. V dropped 5 bases and J dropped 3 bases, with 12 bases sitting between them. This CDR3 contains 13 residues. The CDR3 nucleotides read TGCGCCAGCAGTTTGTTGGGAGACTACGAGCAGTACATC. Its translation is CASSLLGDYEQYI.

Turning to this clonotype: Lacking the conserved final phenylalanine or tryptophan, this CDR3 likely reflects a read error. This chain connects TRBV5-5 to TRBJ1-1, with D uncertain. Trimming left V 4 bases short and J 3 bases short, with 16 bases between. This CDR3 spans 15 amino acids. CDR1 is SGHKS, CDR2 YYEKEE, per germline (reference sequence). The CDR3 bases are TGTGCCAGCAGCCATGAGGATGAGCGGTACACTGAAGCTTTCGTT. Encoded protein: CASSHEDERYTEAFV.

Turning to this clonotype: A read error is possible here, since a much larger clone lies one base away. The genes are TRBV12-3 or TRBV12-4 and TRBJ1-2; 7 positions match TRBD1. The CDR3 has 15 residues. The J segment lost 4 bases and the V segment lost 6 bases, leaving 11 bases of the junction unmatched. CDR3 DNA: TGTGCCAGCAGATCCGAACAGGGGATTGGCTATGGCTACACCTTC. The encoded protein is CASRSEQGIGYGYTF.

Ten or more counts support this clonotype. The V call is TRBV5-1, the J call TRBJ1-3; D remains ambiguous. This CDR3 contains 15 residues. Deletions cut 1 base from V and 0 bases from J, with 8 bases between. CDR1 SGHRS and CDR2 YFSETQ come from the germline V gene. The CDR3 here is CASSLNRNSGNTIYF. The DNA of the CDR3 is TGCGCCAGCAGCTTGAACAGAAACTCTGGAAACACCATATATTTT.

With regard to this clonotype: A much larger clonotype is one base distant, so this may be a read error. The chain combines TRBV4-1 with TRBJ2-3; the D is unclear. CDR1 is MGHRA, CDR2 YSYEKL, per germline. The length of the CDR3 is 12 residues. Trimming took 6 bases from V and 3 from J, leaving 7 bases between them. The CDR3 region is CASSGKTDTQYF. CDR3 sequence (DNA): TGCGCCAGCAGTGGAAAGACAGATACGCAGTATTTT.

As regards this clonotype: The conserved phenylalanine or tryptophan normally closing the CDR3 is absent here, so this likely arose from a read error. V gene TRBV6-2 or TRBV6-3 combines with J gene TRBJ2-3, with 8 bases that match TRBD2. The V gene's germline CDR1 is MNHEY and CDR2 SVGEGT. V dropped 8 bases and J dropped 5; count of bases not matched to a gene: 12. This CDR3 has 15 amino acids. The CDR3 coding sequence is TGTGCCAGCGGTAGACTAGCGAGAGCTCAAGATACGCAGTATTTG. Protein: CASGRLARAQDTQYL.

Points on this clonotype: At one end the junction does not follow the germline gene, possibly because of a read error. The chain is built from TRBV6-1 and TRBJ1-2; no definite D call. From germline, CDR1 is MNHNS and CDR2 SASEGT. This CDR3 is 13 amino acids long. CDR3 DNA: TGTGCCTGCAGTGAACGGGTGTCTAATGGTCACACCTTC. Translated, it gives CACSERVSNGHTF.

This clonotype occurred once. This is likely a read error, given that the CDR3 carries no conserved phenylalanine or tryptophan at its end. The genes are TRBV6-1 and TRBJ1-2, with D uncertain. The CDR3 sequence is 13 residues long. Germline assignment: CDR1 MNHNS and CDR2 SASEGT. The CDR3 spells CSSSERASNGYTV. The CDR3 DNA sequence: TGTTCCAGCAGTGAACGGGCGTCTAATGGCTACACCGTC.

Turning to this clonotype: A read error may produce the germline difference seen at one junction end. The rearrangement uses TRBV11-1 and TRBJ1-6; no clear D gene. The germline V gene has CDR1 SGHAT and CDR2 FQDESV (reference sequence). The CDR3 contains 13 residues. The CDR3 nucleotides read TGTGCCAACAGCCGGTCACTGGTTTCACCCCTCCACTTT. Its protein is CANSRSLVSPLHF. The entire variable domain, with the rest obtained from reference TRBV11-1 and TRBJ1-6, is as follows: EAEVAQSPRYKITEKSQAVAFWCDPISGHATLYWYRQILGQGPELLVQFQDESVVDDSQLPKDRFSAERLKGVDSTLKIQPAELGDSAMYLCANSRSLVSPLHFGNGTRLTVT.

The CDR3 DNA sequence: TGTGCCAGCAGGGCCTGCGGTCGGCAGGATGAGCAGTTCTTC. It is translated as CASRACGRQDEQFF. The chain couples TRBV6-2 or TRBV6-3 to TRBJ2-1; no reliable D call. Per the germline V gene, CDR1 is MNHEY and CDR2 is SVGEGT. CDR3 length: 14 residues. Trimming pared 6 bases from V and 8 bases from J, leaving 17 bases between.

The CDR3 coding sequence is TGTGCCTGCCGTCCCGCAGATACGCAGTATTTT. This translates into CACRPADTQYF. The V gene is TRBV6-1, the J gene TRBJ2-3; D call uncertain. The V end lost 11 bases, the J end lost 4 bases, and 10 bases lay between the germline ends. Germline CDR1 MNHNS, CDR2 SASEGT. The CDR3 runs 11 residues.

This clonotype showed up just a few times. V is TRBV12-3 or TRBV12-4 and J is TRBJ2-5; no clear D. Trimming took 3 bases from V and 5 from J, leaving 10 bases between them. The CDR3 has 13 residues. The CDR3 nucleotides read TGTGCCAGCAGTTTGTCCTGGGTTGAGACCCAGTACTTC. Residues: CASSLSWVETQYF.

This clonotype is medium-sized (0.01 to 0.1%) within its sample. The chain has TRBV29-1 and TRBJ2-1, with a tentative D call TRBD2 (5 bases). The CDR3 covers 13 residues. The V end lost 7 bases, the J end lost 4 bases, and 14 bases lay between the germline ends. Germline V gene lookup returns CDR1 SQVTM and CDR2 ANQGSEA. CDR3 sequence: CSAAPDYYNEQFF. As DNA, the CDR3 is TGCAGCGCCGCGCCTGACTATTACAATGAGCAGTTCTTC.

The chain links TRBV29-1 to TRBJ2-5; perhaps TRBD1 as D (6 bases). CDR3 size: 13 residues. V was pared by 3 bases and J by 1 base, with 9 bases between. Germline CDR1 is SQVTM and CDR2 is ANQGSEA. The CDR3 here is CSVDRGFQETQYF. CDR3 DNA: TGCAGCGTTGACAGGGGTTTCCAAGAGACCCAGTACTTC. Drawing the rest from reference TRBV29-1 and TRBJ2-5, the complete variable domain is SAVISQKPSRDICQRGTSLTIQCQVDSQVTMMFWYRQQPGQSLTLIATANQGSEATYESGFVIDKFPISRPNLTFSTLTVSNMSPEDSSIYLCSVDRGFQETQYFGPGTRLLVL.

In this sample, this clonotype turned up once. The chain links TRBV11-2 to TRBJ2-7; D gene uncertain. The CDR3 sequence is 11 residues long. CDR1 and CDR2 from the germline V gene are SGHAT and FQNNGV. The DNA of the CDR3 is TGTGACAGTAGCTTATCCTACGAGCAGTACTTC. Protein sequence: CDSSLSYEQYF.

V and J are TRBV19 and TRBJ2-7, with D tentatively TRBD2 (5 bases). This CDR3 is 16 amino acids long. V was pared by 2 bases and J by 0 bases, with 14 bases between. The germline V gene encodes CDR1 LNHDA and CDR2 SQIVND (reference sequence). The DNA for the CDR3 is TGTGCCAGTAGTATATCCCCGGACTTGAGCTCCTACGAGCAGTACTTC. Translating it yields CASSISPDLSSYEQYF.

In the case of this clonotype: A much larger clone differs from this one at a single base, so this may be a read error. The rearrangement joins TRBV5-1 to TRBJ1-2; the D is unclear. The CDR3 is 15 amino acids. CDR1 is SGHRS and CDR2 is YFSETQ in the germline V gene. The CDR3 reads CSSTLSGTTNYGYTF. The CDR3 DNA is TGCTCCAGCACCCTTTCCGGCACTACTAACTATGGCTACACCTTC. Using reference TRBV5-1 and TRBJ1-2 for the parts outside the CDR3, the full variable domain is KAGVTQTPRYLIKTRGQQVTLSCSPISGHRSVSWYQQTPGQGLQFLFEYFSETQRNKGNFPGRFSGRQFSNSRSEMNVSTLELGDSALYLCSSTLSGTTNYGYTFGSGTRLTVV.

This rearrangement joins TRBV12-3 or TRBV12-4 to TRBJ2-1; perhaps TRBD1 as D (6 bases). CDR3 size: 15 residues. V dropped 5 bases and J dropped 12 bases, with 23 bases sitting between them. The CDR3 DNA is TGTGCCAGCAGTCTCAGGGGCCTTCGAGCAATGGGGCAGTTCTTC. Translated, it gives CASSLRGLRAMGQFF.

A word on this clonotype: This may come from a read error, since a much larger clone is one base off. The chain uses TRBV5-1 and TRBJ2-5, with 10 bases lining up with TRBD1. From germline, CDR1 is SGHRS and CDR2 YFSETQ. Trimming at V came to 4 bases and at J to 7 bases, leaving 4 bases not matched to a gene. The CDR3 loop spans 13 amino acids. CDR3 in amino acids: CASSAGTGVTQYF. For the CDR3, the DNA is TGCGCCAGCAGCGCCGGGACAGGGGTGACCCAGTACTTC.

The chain carries TRBV4-1 and TRBJ1-1; no reliable D call. Germline V gene lookup returns CDR1 MGHRA and CDR2 YSYEKL. The V end lost 3 bases, the J end lost 3 bases, and 8 bases lay between the germline ends. The CDR3 covers 13 residues. CDR3 in DNA: TGCGCCAGCAGCCATCATGGAGACACTGAAGCTTTCTTT. Its protein product is CASSHHGDTEAFF.

Comments on this clonotype: One base away lies a much larger clone, so this may be a sequencing read error. The chain employs TRBV5-1 and TRBJ2-3; maybe TRBD2 (6 bases). CDR3 length equals 15 residues. Per the germline V gene, CDR1 is SGHRS and CDR2 is YFSETQ. V was cut by 0 bases and J by 5 bases, with 13 bases left in between. Written as DNA, the CDR3 is TGCGCCAGCAGCTTGGAGGCGGGATTGGGAGATACGCAGTATTTT. It is translated as CASSLEAGLGDTQYF.

Comments on this clonotype: Germline and junction disagree at one end, which may indicate a read error. The V call is TRBV6-5, the J call TRBJ2-2; 14 bases match TRBD2. The CDR3 spans 15 residues. The germline gives CDR1 MNHEY, CDR2 SVGAGI. CDR3 residues: CASRGTSGSLRELFF. CDR3 bases: TGTGCTAGCAGGGGGACTAGCGGGAGTCTTCGGGAACTGTTTTTT.

As regards this clonotype: A clone one base away is much larger, so this may be a read error. The genes are TRBV12-3 or TRBV12-4 and TRBJ1-1; D not resolved. Trimming shortened V by 6 bases and J by 0 bases, and 11 bases separated the two germline ends. This CDR3 comprises 14 residues. The CDR3 loop is CASSSSDVNTEAFF. CDR3 coding DNA: TGTGCCAGCAGCTCTTCCGATGTGAACACTGAAGCTTTCTTT.

This clonotype was recorded only once. One junction end does not reproduce the germline sequence, and a read error may be involved. The J gene is TRBJ2-2, the V gene TRBV4-3; the D gene could be TRBD1 or TRBD2 (5 bases each). Germline V gene data show CDR1 as LGHNA and CDR2 as YSLEER. This CDR3 comprises 13 residues. CDR3 sequence: CASNQDLGVVLFF. The CDR3 coding sequence is TGCGCCAGCAACCAAGATTTGGGGGTGGTGCTGTTTTTT.

Of note for this clonotype: The missing conserved phenylalanine or tryptophan at the end of this CDR3 makes a read error likely. The rearrangement links TRBV5-6 to TRBJ1-1, with a weak D call TRBD1 (5 bases). The CDR3 is 14 amino acids. Germline V gene lookup returns CDR1 SGHDT and CDR2 YYEEEE. CDR3 in amino acids: CASSLQGLNPEAFS. CDR3 bases: TGTGCCAGCAGCTTGCAGGGATTGAACCCTGAAGCTTTCTCT.